This T cell receptor (beta chain) was retrieved from a study of blood T cell repertoires in COVID-19. There are 13 residues in the CDR3. The V segment lost 9 bases and the J segment 10 bases; nucleotides outside the gene matches: 7. Germline V gives CDR1 MNHEY, CDR2 SVGAGI. Generated by immunoSEQ multiplex PCR, the TCRdb table keeps only in-frame clones and is missing some. Here the sample spans some 180,000 clones, roughly 93% being singletons. The gene calls are TRBV6-5 and TRBJ1-6; 9 bases fit TRBD1. The clonotype comes from a man aged 18 to 29 with COVID-19, enrolled during active disease. The sample taken for sequencing was peripheral blood. Here the CDR3 DNA reads TGTGCCAGTAACAGGGGGCGCGGATCACCCCTCCACTTT. Encoded protein: CASNRGRGSPLHF.